The T cell receptor (beta chain) under discussion was sequenced for a study of CD8 T cells in Susac syndrome. At the level of the study: Sequenced Susac syndrome patients included roughly 6 with active disease and eight who were in remission. There were Susac syndrome patients who were therapy-naive at blood draw, others on corticosteroids, and others on intravenous immunoglobulin alone.

Bulk CD8+ and CD4+ cells came from magnetic negative isolation; CD8+ TEMRA by FACS. Study results and limitations: Only a relatively small number of individuals were included in the TCR sequencing and HLA analysis.

After extraction with the RNeasy kit, roughly 0.45 to 1 ug of the RNA was reverse transcribed using random hexamers. Using its own MiXCR run on the immunoSEQ multiplex PCR reads, TCRdb lists one record per CDR3 protein. This table holds about 200,000 distinct CDR3 sequences, about 91% found once. Of note for this clonotype: Its target is unknown.

Germline-derived CDR1 and CDR2 are SGHAT and FQNNGV. CDR3 size: 17 residues. Trimming shortened V by 0 bases and J by 5 bases, and 14 bases separated the two germline ends. Sequenced material: CD4+ T cells from PBMCs. The receptor's source is a human donor with Susac syndrome. This sequence joins TRBV11-2 and TRBJ1-6, with D maybe TRBD1 (6 bases). CDR3 DNA sequence: TGTGCCAGCAGCTTAGAATACACCGGGACACATAATTCACCCCTCCACTTT. As protein: CASSLEYTGTHNSPLHF.